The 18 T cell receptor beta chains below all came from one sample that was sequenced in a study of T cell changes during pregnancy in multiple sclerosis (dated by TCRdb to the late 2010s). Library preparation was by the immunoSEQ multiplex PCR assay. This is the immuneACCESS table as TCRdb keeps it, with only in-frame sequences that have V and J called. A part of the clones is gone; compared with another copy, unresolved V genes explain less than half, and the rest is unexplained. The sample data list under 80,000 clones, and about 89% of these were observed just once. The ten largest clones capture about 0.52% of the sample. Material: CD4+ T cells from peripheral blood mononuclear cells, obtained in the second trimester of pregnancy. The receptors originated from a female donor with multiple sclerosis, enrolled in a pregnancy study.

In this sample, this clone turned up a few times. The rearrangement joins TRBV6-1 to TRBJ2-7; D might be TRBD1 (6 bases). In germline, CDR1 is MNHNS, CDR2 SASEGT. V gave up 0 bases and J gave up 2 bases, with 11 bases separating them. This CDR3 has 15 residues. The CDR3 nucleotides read TGTGCCAGCAGTGAAGCGCTAGGACAGCCCTACGAGCAGTACTTC. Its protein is CASSEALGQPYEQYF.

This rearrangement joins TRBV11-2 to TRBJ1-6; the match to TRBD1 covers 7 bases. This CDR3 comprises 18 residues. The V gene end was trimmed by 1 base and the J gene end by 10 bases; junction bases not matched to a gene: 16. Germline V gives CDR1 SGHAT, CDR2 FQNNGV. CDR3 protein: CASSLVSNRGRTRSPLHF. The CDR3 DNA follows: TGTGCCAGCAGCTTAGTTTCGAACAGGGGCCGCACCCGCTCACCCCTCCACTTT.

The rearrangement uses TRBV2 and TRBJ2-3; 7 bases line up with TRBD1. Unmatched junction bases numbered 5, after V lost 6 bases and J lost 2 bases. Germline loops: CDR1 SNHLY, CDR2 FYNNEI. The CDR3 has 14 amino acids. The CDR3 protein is CASSPGQITDTQYF. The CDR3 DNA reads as TGTGCCAGCAGCCCGGGACAGATCACAGATACGCAGTATTTT.

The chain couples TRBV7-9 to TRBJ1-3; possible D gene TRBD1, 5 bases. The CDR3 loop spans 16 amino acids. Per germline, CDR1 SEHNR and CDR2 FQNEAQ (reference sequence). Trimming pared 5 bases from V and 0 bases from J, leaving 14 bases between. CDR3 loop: CASSPPLGGSGNTIYF. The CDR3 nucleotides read TGTGCCAGCAGCCCCCCCCTGGGGGGCTCTGGAAACACCATATATTTT.

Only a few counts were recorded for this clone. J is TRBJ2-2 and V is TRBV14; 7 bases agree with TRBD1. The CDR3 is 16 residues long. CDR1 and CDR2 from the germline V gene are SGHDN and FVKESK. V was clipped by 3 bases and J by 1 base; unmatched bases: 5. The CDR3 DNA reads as TGTGCCAGCAGCCATTCAAACAGGGGGAACACCGGGGAGCTGTTTTTT. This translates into CASSHSNRGNTGELFF.

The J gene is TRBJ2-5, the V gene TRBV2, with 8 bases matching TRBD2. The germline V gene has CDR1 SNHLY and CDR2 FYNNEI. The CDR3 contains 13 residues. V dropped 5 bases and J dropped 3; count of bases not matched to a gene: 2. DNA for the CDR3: TGTGCCAGCAGTTGGGGACTAGAAGAGACCCAGTACTTC. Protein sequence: CASSWGLEETQYF.

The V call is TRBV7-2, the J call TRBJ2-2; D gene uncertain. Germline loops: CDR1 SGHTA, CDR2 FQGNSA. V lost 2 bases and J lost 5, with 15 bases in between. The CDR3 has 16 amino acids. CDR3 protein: CASSLSLRVVTGELFF. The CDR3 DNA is TGTGCCAGCAGCTTATCCCTCCGAGTTGTGACCGGGGAGCTGTTTTTT.

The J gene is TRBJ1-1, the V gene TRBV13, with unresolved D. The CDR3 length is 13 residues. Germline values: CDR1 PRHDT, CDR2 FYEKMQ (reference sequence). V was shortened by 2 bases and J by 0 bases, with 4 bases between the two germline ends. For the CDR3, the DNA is TGTGCCAGCAGCTTACAGATGAACACTGAAGCTTTCTTT. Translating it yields CASSLQMNTEAFF. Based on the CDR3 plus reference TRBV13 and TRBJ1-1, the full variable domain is AAGVIQSPRHLIKEKRETATLKCYPIPRHDTVYWYQQGPGQDPQFLISFYEKMQSDKGSIPDRFSAQQFSDYHSELNMSSLELGDSALYFCASSLQMNTEAFFGQGTRLTVV.

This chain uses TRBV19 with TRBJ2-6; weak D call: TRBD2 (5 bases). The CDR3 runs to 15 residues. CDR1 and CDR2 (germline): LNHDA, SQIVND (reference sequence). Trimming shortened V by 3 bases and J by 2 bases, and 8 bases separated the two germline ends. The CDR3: CASSMGSPGANVLTF. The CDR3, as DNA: TGTGCCAGTAGTATGGGGAGCCCTGGGGCCAACGTCCTGACTTTC.

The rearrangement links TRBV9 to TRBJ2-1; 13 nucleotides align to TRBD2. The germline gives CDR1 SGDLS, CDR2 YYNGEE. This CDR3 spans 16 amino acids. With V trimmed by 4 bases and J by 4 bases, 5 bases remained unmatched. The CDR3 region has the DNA TGTGCCAGCAGCCCTCGGACTAGCGGGGGATACAATGAGCAGTTCTTC. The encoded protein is CASSPRTSGGYNEQFF. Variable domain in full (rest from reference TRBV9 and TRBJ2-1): DSGVTQTPKHLITATGQRVTLRCSPRSGDLSVYWYQQSLDQGLQFLIQYYNGEERAKGNILERFSAQQFPDLHSELNLSSLELGDSALYFCASSPRTSGGYNEQFFGPGTRLTVL.

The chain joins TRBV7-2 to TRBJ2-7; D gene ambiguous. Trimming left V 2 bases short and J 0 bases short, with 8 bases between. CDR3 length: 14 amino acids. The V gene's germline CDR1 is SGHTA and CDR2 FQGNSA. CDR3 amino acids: CASSLPGISYEQYF. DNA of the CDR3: TGTGCCAGCAGCTTACCAGGAATCTCCTACGAGCAGTACTTC.

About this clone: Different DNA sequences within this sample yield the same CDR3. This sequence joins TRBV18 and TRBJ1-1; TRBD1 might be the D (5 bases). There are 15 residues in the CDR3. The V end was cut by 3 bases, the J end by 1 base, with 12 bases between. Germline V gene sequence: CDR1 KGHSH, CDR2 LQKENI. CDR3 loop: CASSPSGQPNTEAFF. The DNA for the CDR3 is TGTGCCAGCTCACCGTCCGGACAACCGAACACTGAAGCTTTCTTT.

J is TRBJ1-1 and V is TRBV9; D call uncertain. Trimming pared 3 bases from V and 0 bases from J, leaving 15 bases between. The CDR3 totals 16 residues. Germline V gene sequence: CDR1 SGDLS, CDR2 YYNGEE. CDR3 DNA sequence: TGTGCCAGCAGCGGTGGGGTAGCGTCCATGAACACTGAAGCTTTCTTT. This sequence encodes CASSGGVASMNTEAFF.

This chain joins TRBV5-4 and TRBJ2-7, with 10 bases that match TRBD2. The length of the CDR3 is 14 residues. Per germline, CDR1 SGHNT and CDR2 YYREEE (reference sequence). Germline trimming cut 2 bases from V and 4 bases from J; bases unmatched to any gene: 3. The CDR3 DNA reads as TGTGCCAGCAGCTTACTAGCGGGGAGTTACGAGCAGTACTTC. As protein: CASSLLAGSYEQYF.

CDR3 in DNA: TGTGCCACCAGCAGAGAAGCTATCGTGGATACGCAGTATTTT. Protein sequence: CATSREAIVDTQYF. The genes are TRBV15 and TRBJ2-3; D uncertain. The V and J ends lost 0 bases and 6 bases respectively, with 10 bases between them. The CDR3 spans 14 residues. Looked up from germline, CDR1 is LNHNV and CDR2 is YYDKDF (reference sequence).

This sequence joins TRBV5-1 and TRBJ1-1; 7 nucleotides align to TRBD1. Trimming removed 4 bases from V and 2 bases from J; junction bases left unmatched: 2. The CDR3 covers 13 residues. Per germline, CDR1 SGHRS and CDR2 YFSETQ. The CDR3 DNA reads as TGCGCCAGCAGCGGGACAGTAAACACTGAAGCTTTCTTT. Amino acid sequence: CASSGTVNTEAFF.

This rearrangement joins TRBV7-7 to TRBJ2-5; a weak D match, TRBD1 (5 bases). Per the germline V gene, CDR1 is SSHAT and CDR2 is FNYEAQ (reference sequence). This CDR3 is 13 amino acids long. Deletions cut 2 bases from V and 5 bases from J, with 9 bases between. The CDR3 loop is CASSLSGMETQYF. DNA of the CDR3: TGTGCCAGCAGCTTATCAGGGATGGAGACCCAGTACTTC. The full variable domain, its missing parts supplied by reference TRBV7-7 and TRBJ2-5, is GAGVSQSPRYKVTKRGQDVTLRCDPISSHATLYWYQQALGQGPEFLTYFNYEAQPDKSGLPSDRFSAERPEGSISTLTIQRTEQRDSAMYRCASSLSGMETQYFGPGTRLLVL.

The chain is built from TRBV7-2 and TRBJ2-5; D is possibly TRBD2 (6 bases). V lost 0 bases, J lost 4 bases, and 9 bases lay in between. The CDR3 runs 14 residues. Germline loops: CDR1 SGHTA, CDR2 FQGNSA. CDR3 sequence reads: CASSLAYGRETQYF. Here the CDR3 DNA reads TGTGCCAGCAGCTTAGCGTACGGGAGAGAGACCCAGTACTTC.